This record covers a single T cell receptor beta chain. V was trimmed by 1 base and J by 1 base, leaving 8 bases between them. The CDR3 sequence is 14 residues long. Germline loops: CDR1 SGDLS, CDR2 YYNGEE. The sample originates from a study of blood T cell repertoires in COVID-19. Looking at the study overall: Whether acute or convalescent, the COVID-19 samples came from the United States, Italy and Spain.

The method was immunoSEQ multiplex PCR; TCRdb's version includes in-frame clones alone and lacks a portion of them. The table lists roughly 190,000 clones, more than 75% of them singletons. The sequence was obtained from a woman aged 55 to 70 with COVID-19, enrolled during active disease. This chain connects TRBV9 to TRBJ1-1; D is unresolved. The sample was peripheral blood. The CDR3 DNA reads as TGTGCCAGCAGCGTAAGCCCGGGGAACACTGAAGCTTTCTTT. Amino acid sequence: CASSVSPGNTEAFF.